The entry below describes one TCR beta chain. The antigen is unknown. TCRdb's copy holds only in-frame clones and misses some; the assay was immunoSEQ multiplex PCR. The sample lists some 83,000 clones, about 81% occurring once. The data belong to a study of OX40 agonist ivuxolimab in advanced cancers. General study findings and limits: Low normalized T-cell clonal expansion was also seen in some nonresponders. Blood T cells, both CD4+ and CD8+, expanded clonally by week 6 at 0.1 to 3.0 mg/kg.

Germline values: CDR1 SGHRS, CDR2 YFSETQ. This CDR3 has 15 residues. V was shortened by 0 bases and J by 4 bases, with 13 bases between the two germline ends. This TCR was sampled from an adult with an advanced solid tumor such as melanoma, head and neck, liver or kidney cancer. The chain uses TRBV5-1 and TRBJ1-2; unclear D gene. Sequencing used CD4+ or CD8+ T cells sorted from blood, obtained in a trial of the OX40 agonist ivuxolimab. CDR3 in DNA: TGCGCCAGCAGCTTGGAAACAAGTCCGTCCTATGGCTACACCTTC. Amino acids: CASSLETSPSYGYTF.